Shown below are 3 T cell receptor beta chains from a single sample sequenced in a study of Graves' ophthalmopathy and Graves' hyperthyroidism. Scientists amplified the TCR beta CDR3 regions from RNA transcripts. First-round RT-PCR used HTBI primers; second-round multiplex PCR followed. Using its own MiXCR run on the multiplex PCR reads, TCRdb lists one record per CDR3 protein. The data show approximately 160,000 distinct CDR3 sequences, with approximately 40% seen just once and 8% to 9.5% held by the top ten. Sequencing was done on a sample of peripheral blood. The receptor source for this set is a man aged 30 to 45 with Graves' ophthalmopathy.

This clonotype has just a few counts. The V call is TRBV27, the J call TRBJ1-6; D is uncertain. The CDR3 loop spans 14 amino acids. The V end was cut by 0 bases, the J end by 9 bases, with 9 bases between. The germline gives CDR1 MNHEY, CDR2 SMNVEV (reference sequence). The CDR3 bases are TGTGCCAGCAGTTTATCGAATCTGGGTTCACCCCTCCACTTT. Protein sequence: CASSLSNLGSPLHF.

The rearrangement joins TRBV6-1 to TRBJ1-6; the D gene is possibly TRBD1 (5 bases). V was clipped by 8 bases and J by 3 bases, with 14 bases between them. The CDR3 length is 15 residues. Looked up from germline, CDR1 is MNHNS and CDR2 is SASEGT. The CDR3 reads CASGGGTYYNSPLHF. In nucleotides, the CDR3 is TGTGCCAGCGGGGGAGGGACCTACTATAATTCACCCCTCCACTTT.

This rearrangement joins TRBV12-3 or TRBV12-4 to TRBJ2-7, with D perhaps matching TRBD2 (5 bases). CDR3 length: 14 residues. Trimming took 6 bases from V and 0 from J, leaving 12 bases between them. CDR3 sequence: CASSGEIPSYEQYF. The CDR3 DNA sequence: TGTGCCAGCAGCGGGGAGATCCCCTCCTACGAGCAGTACTTC.